Listed here are 32 T cell receptor beta chains from one sample, sequenced in a study of blood T cell repertoires in COVID-19. This table comes from immunoSEQ multiplex PCR, and its TCRdb copy is limited to in-frame clones, with some not included. The table records 150,000 to 160,000 clones, roughly nine tenths of them present only once. Specimen: peripheral blood. Receptors were obtained from a woman aged 70-85 years with acute or convalescent COVID-19.

The rearrangement joins TRBV25-1 to TRBJ1-6; 7 nucleotides agree with TRBD1. The CDR3 runs to 15 residues. The V gene's germline CDR1 is MGHDK and CDR2 SYGVNS. The junction had 2 bases not matched to a gene; V was cut back by 6 bases and J by 0 bases. Here the CDR3 reads CASRRQGSYNSPLHF. In DNA form, the CDR3 reads TGTGCCAGCAGGAGACAGGGCTCCTATAATTCACCCCTCCACTTT.

The gene calls are TRBV6-6 and TRBJ1-4; D gene unclear. The CDR3 runs to 13 residues. Trimming shortened V by 2 bases and J by 7 bases, and 8 bases separated the two germline ends. Germline CDR1 MNHNY, CDR2 SVGAGI (reference sequence). The CDR3 region is CASSYGLREKLFF. The CDR3 DNA reads TGTGCCAGCAGTTACGGACTGCGTGAAAAACTGTTTTTT.

This chain links TRBV5-6 with TRBJ1-5, with D tentatively TRBD1 (5 bases). Germline assignment: CDR1 SGHDT and CDR2 YYEEEE. V dropped 0 bases and J dropped 1 base, with 14 bases sitting between them. The CDR3 extends over 17 amino acids. The CDR3 spells CASSLAGGWGSNQPQHF. CDR3 DNA: TGTGCCAGCAGCTTGGCCGGGGGTTGGGGGAGCAATCAGCCCCAGCATTTT.

J is TRBJ1-4 and V is TRBV9; 7 nucleotides match TRBD1. This CDR3 has 14 residues. Germline loops: CDR1 SGDLS, CDR2 YYNGEE. V was pared by 3 bases and J by 6 bases, with 5 bases of the junction left unmatched. CDR3 sequence reads: CASSEGTADEKLFF. Here the CDR3 DNA reads TGTGCCAGCAGCGAGGGGACAGCTGATGAAAAACTGTTTTTT. The full variable domain, completed using reference TRBV9 and TRBJ1-4, is DSGVTQTPKHLITATGQRVTLRCSPRSGDLSVYWYQQSLDQGLQFLIQYYNGEERAKGNILERFSAQQFPDLHSELNLSSLELGDSALYFCASSEGTADEKLFFGSGTQLSVL.

This clone was observed a single time. The gene calls are TRBV6-2 or TRBV6-3 and TRBJ2-7; D not resolved. Trimming cost V 2 bases and J 4 bases, with 9 bases left between them. Germline V lookup: CDR1 MNHEY, CDR2 SVGEGT. The CDR3 covers 13 residues. The CDR3 bases are TGTGCCAGCAGTTACGGCAGCGAATACGAGCAGTACTTC. Translating it yields CASSYGSEYEQYF.

The rearrangement links TRBV4-1 to TRBJ2-3, with a tentative D call TRBD1 (6 bases). The CDR3 has 13 residues. Germline V CDR1 and CDR2: MGHRA, YSYEKL. The V and J ends lost 0 bases and 7 bases respectively, with 8 bases between them. CDR3 sequence: CASSQEDRYTQYF. For the CDR3, the DNA is TGCGCCAGCAGCCAAGAGGACAGATATACGCAGTATTTT.

This chain links TRBV5-1 with TRBJ2-5; 8 positions agree with TRBD1. Losses at the gene ends were 0 bases for V and 5 bases for J; bases not matched to a gene: 9. The CDR3 runs 16 residues. Per germline, CDR1 SGHRS and CDR2 YFSETQ. CDR3 in DNA: TGCGCCAGCAGCTTGGAGATGCAGGGGGCAGGGGAGACCCAGTACTTC. Translated, it gives CASSLEMQGAGETQYF.

The chain uses TRBV7-6 and TRBJ1-1; possible D gene TRBD1, 5 bases. Germline loops: CDR1 SGHVS, CDR2 FNYEAQ. Trimming took off 5 bases at V and 0 bases at J, with 13 bases between the two ends. The CDR3 extends over 15 amino acids. The CDR3 here is CASSVGADMNTEAFF. CDR3 DNA sequence: TGTGCCAGCAGCGTTGGTGCGGACATGAACACTGAAGCTTTCTTT.

This chain joins TRBV7-2 and TRBJ1-5; unclear D gene. Trimming removed 7 bases from V and 6 bases from J, with 16 bases in between. Germline CDR1 reads SGHTA; CDR2 reads FQGNSA. The length of the CDR3 is 14 residues. CDR3 region: CASTVHHGTQPQHF. In DNA form, the CDR3 reads TGTGCCAGCACCGTCCATCACGGTACTCAGCCCCAGCATTTT.

The chain has TRBV12-3 or TRBV12-4 and TRBJ2-3; D may be TRBD2 (6 bases). V was clipped by 5 bases and J by 8 bases, with 14 bases between them. The CDR3 totals 13 residues. CDR3 DNA: TGTGCCAGCAGTCCGAGAGGCGGGACTACGCAGTATTTT. As protein: CASSPRGGTTQYF.

J is TRBJ1-6 and V is TRBV3-1 (or the pseudogene TRBV3-2), with D possibly being TRBD1 (6 bases). Deletions cut 4 bases from V and 11 bases from J, with 12 bases between. The CDR3 contains 13 residues. CDR1 and CDR2 (germline): LGHDT, YNNKEL (reference sequence). CDR3 sequence reads: CASSPRTDTPLHF. CDR3 coding DNA: TGTGCCAGCAGCCCCAGGACAGATACACCCCTCCACTTT.

This clone came up once. The V and J genes are TRBV4-1 and TRBJ2-3; D may be TRBD2 (5 bases). V lost 3 bases, J lost 2 bases, and 12 bases lay in between. Looked up from germline, CDR1 is MGHRA and CDR2 is YSYEKL. This CDR3 is built from 15 residues. The CDR3 nucleotides read TGCGCCAGCAGCCAGGGGTGGGGAGACACAGATACGCAGTATTTT. The encoded protein is CASSQGWGDTDTQYF.

The V gene is TRBV6-1, the J gene TRBJ2-6; D is unresolved. V was pared by 2 bases and J by 2 bases, with 7 bases between. This CDR3 is 15 amino acids long. Looked up from germline, CDR1 is MNHNS and CDR2 is SASEGT. CDR3 bases: TGTGCCAGCAGTGAAAGGAGACCTGGGGCCAACGTCCTGACTTTC. This encodes CASSERRPGANVLTF.

V and J are TRBV3-1 (or the pseudogene TRBV3-2) and TRBJ2-4, with 8 bases matching TRBD2. V trimming: 0 bases; J trimming: 3 bases; junction bases outside the gene matches: 4. CDR3 length: 16 amino acids. The germline V gene encodes CDR1 LGHDT and CDR2 YNNKEL (reference sequence). The CDR3 DNA is TGTGCCAGCAGCCAAGATACCGGGGGGGGCAAAAACATTCAGTACTTC. Translation gives CASSQDTGGGKNIQYF.

The V gene is TRBV29-1, the J gene TRBJ1-1, with a tentative D call TRBD1 (6 bases). The CDR3 consists of 12 residues. Germline CDR1 SQVTM, CDR2 ANQGSEA. V was cut by 6 bases and J by 4 bases, with 12 bases left in between. The CDR3 region is CSVDTGFTEAFF. The CDR3 DNA sequence: TGCAGCGTAGATACAGGGTTCACTGAAGCTTTCTTT. Drawing the rest from reference TRBV29-1 and TRBJ1-1, the complete variable domain is SAVISQKPSRDICQRGTSLTIQCQVDSQVTMMFWYRQQPGQSLTLIATANQGSEATYESGFVIDKFPISRPNLTFSTLTVSNMSPEDSSIYLCSVDTGFTEAFFGQGTRLTVV.

V and J are TRBV7-9 and TRBJ1-6; 10 bases are shared with TRBD1. This CDR3 comprises 15 residues. Germline V lookup: CDR1 SEHNR, CDR2 FQNEAQ (reference sequence). The junction had 3 bases not matched to a gene; V was cut back by 2 bases and J by 8 bases. This chain's CDR3 is CASSLPGTGDSPLHF. CDR3 in DNA: TGTGCCAGCAGCTTACCCGGGACAGGGGATTCACCCCTCCACTTT.

The V call is TRBV7-8, the J call TRBJ1-6; TRBD1 matches at 7 bases. Germline loops: CDR1 SGHVS, CDR2 FQNEAQ. This CDR3 is 14 amino acids long. V lost 5 bases, J lost 8 bases, and 6 bases stayed unmatched. This chain's CDR3 is CASSRQGGDSPLHF. In DNA, the CDR3 is TGTGCCAGCAGCCGACAGGGCGGAGATTCACCCCTCCACTTT.

The chain couples TRBV7-2 to TRBJ1-5; 7 bases fit TRBD1. The CDR3 is made up of 16 amino acids. Trimming at V came to 0 bases and at J to 7 bases, leaving 9 bases not matched to a gene. CDR1 is SGHTA and CDR2 is FQGNSA in the germline V gene. CDR3 coding DNA: TGTGCCAGCAGCTTAGCTGGCAGGGGGAAAGGCCAGCCCCAGCATTTT. This sequence encodes CASSLAGRGKGQPQHF. Full variable domain (remainder filled in from reference TRBV7-2 and TRBJ1-5): GAGVSQSPSNKVTEKGKDVELRCDPISGHTALYWYRQSLGQGLEFLIYFQGNSAPDKSGLPSDRFSAERTGGSVSTLTIQRTQQEDSAVYLCASSLAGRGKGQPQHFGDGTRLSIL.

This clone appeared once. This sequence joins TRBV2 and TRBJ1-5; tentatively, D is TRBD1 (5 bases). V was pared by 8 bases and J by 0 bases, with 11 bases between. The CDR3 covers 14 residues. Germline V gene sequence: CDR1 SNHLY, CDR2 FYNNEI. The CDR3 DNA follows: TGTGCCAGCGGGGCGGCTTATAGCAATCAGCCCCAGCATTTT. This sequence encodes CASGAAYSNQPQHF. Supplemented by reference TRBV2 and TRBJ1-5, the full variable domain reads EPEVTQTPSHQVTQMGQEVILRCVPISNHLYFYWYRQILGQKVEFLVSFYNNEISEKSEIFDDQFSVERPDGSNFTLKIRSTKLEDSAMYFCASGAAYSNQPQHFGDGTRLSIL.

This sequence joins TRBV28 and TRBJ2-1, with D maybe TRBD2 (6 bases). Trimming shortened V by 3 bases and J by 5 bases, and 14 bases separated the two germline ends. The CDR3 contains 15 residues. The germline CDR1 and CDR2 sequences are MDHEN and SYDVKM. CDR3 region: CASSFMGEVHNEQFF. The CDR3 coding sequence is TGTGCCAGCAGTTTTATGGGGGAGGTGCACAATGAGCAGTTCTTC.

This clone was seen a handful of times. The chain has TRBV15 and TRBJ1-5; tentative D call: TRBD1 (5 bases). V shed 5 bases and J shed 1 base, with 15 bases lying between them. CDR3 length equals 16 residues. Germline V gene lookup returns CDR1 LNHNV and CDR2 YYDKDF (reference sequence). The CDR3 sequence: CATSLPRGESNQPQHF. The DNA of the CDR3 is TGTGCCACCAGCTTACCCCGGGGGGAAAGCAATCAGCCCCAGCATTTT.

The chain combines TRBV7-2 with TRBJ2-3; D ambiguous. This CDR3 has 12 amino acids. CDR1 is SGHTA and CDR2 is FQGNSA in the germline V gene. Trimming removed 4 bases at V and 6 bases at J, with 8 bases between. The CDR3, as DNA: TGTGCCAGCAGCTCCACTGTGGATACGCAGTATTTT. Translated, it gives CASSSTVDTQYF. The whole variable domain, remainder taken from reference TRBV7-2 and TRBJ2-3, is GAGVSQSPSNKVTEKGKDVELRCDPISGHTALYWYRQSLGQGLEFLIYFQGNSAPDKSGLPSDRFSAERTGGSVSTLTIQRTQQEDSAVYLCASSSTVDTQYFGPGTRLTVL.

The chain carries TRBV7-9 and TRBJ2-2, with D perhaps matching TRBD2 (6 bases). The CDR3 is 16 residues long. Trimming removed 6 bases at V and 0 bases at J, with 14 bases between. Germline V gene lookup returns CDR1 SEHNR and CDR2 FQNEAQ (reference sequence). Here the CDR3 reads CASRTPGTANTGELFF. CDR3 coding DNA: TGTGCCAGCAGGACCCCCGGGACTGCGAACACCGGGGAGCTGTTTTTT.

The genes are TRBV6-6 and TRBJ2-3; D may be TRBD1 (5 bases). The CDR3 is made up of 15 amino acids. V dropped 2 bases and J dropped 4 bases, with 13 bases sitting between them. CDR1 and CDR2 (germline): MNHNY, SVGAGI (reference sequence). CDR3 residues: CASSYSGRVADTQYF. The CDR3 bases are TGTGCCAGCAGTTACAGTGGCAGGGTGGCAGATACGCAGTATTTT.

This rearrangement joins TRBV11-3 to TRBJ1-1, with 8 bases matching TRBD1. The CDR3 has 16 residues. V lost 5 bases, J lost 3 bases, and 11 bases stayed unmatched. CDR1 SGHNT and CDR2 YENEEA come from the germline V gene. The CDR3 bases are TGTGCCAGCAGCCCCCGACAGGGGCGCACGGACACTGAAGCTTTCTTT. Protein sequence: CASSPRQGRTDTEAFF.

The chain carries TRBV19 and TRBJ1-6; no reliable D call. Deletions cut 5 bases from V and 4 bases from J, with 9 bases between. Germline values: CDR1 LNHDA, CDR2 SQIVND (reference sequence). This CDR3 is 14 amino acids long. The CDR3 DNA follows: TGTGCCAGTAGTCTCGCCGGGTATAATTCACCCCTCCACTTT. Its protein is CASSLAGYNSPLHF.

CDR3 nucleotides: TGTGCCAGCAGCTTAGGGGACAGGGGAGGGACCCAGTACTTC. It encodes CASSLGDRGGTQYF. The genes are TRBV7-6 and TRBJ2-5; 10 bases are shared with TRBD1. The CDR3 length is 14 residues. Germline assignment: CDR1 SGHVS and CDR2 FNYEAQ. The J segment lost 7 bases and the V segment lost 1 base, leaving 3 bases of the junction unmatched.

This clone was seen more than once but under ten times. This chain joins TRBV28 and TRBJ2-4, with 7 bases lining up with TRBD2. With 7 bases clipped from V and 2 bases from J, the junction kept 11 bases outside the gene matches. CDR1 is MDHEN, CDR2 SYDVKM, per germline. CDR3 length equals 16 residues. The DNA for the CDR3 is TGTGCCAGCACCGTGGGGGGGGTGGTGTCCAAAAACATTCAGTACTTC. Translation: CASTVGGVVSKNIQYF.

Here the CDR3 DNA reads TGCGCCAGCAGCTTGGCCTCGGGGGTTACCTACAATGAGCAGTTCTTC. It encodes CASSLASGVTYNEQFF. The chain links TRBV5-1 to TRBJ2-1; D is perhaps TRBD2 (6 bases). Germline V lookup: CDR1 SGHRS, CDR2 YFSETQ. The CDR3 has 16 amino acids. V lost 0 bases and J lost 2, with 12 bases in between.

This clone has just a few counts. The rearrangement uses TRBV9 and TRBJ1-3; possible D gene TRBD1, 6 bases. In germline, CDR1 is SGDLS, CDR2 YYNGEE. This CDR3 spans 19 amino acids. V lost 0 bases to trimming and J lost 0 bases, with 19 bases between them. The CDR3 spells CASSVDPLQGLHSGNTIYF. The CDR3 bases are TGTGCCAGCAGCGTAGATCCCCTCCAGGGGCTCCACTCTGGAAACACCATATATTTT.

The chain uses TRBV3-1 (or the pseudogene TRBV3-2) and TRBJ2-4, with 8 nucleotides matching TRBD1. J gave up 6 bases and V 1 base, and 5 bases lay outside the gene matches. Germline CDR1 and CDR2: LGHDT and YNNKEL (reference sequence). The CDR3 loop spans 15 amino acids. The CDR3 spells CASSQGTQGVNIQYF. In DNA form, the CDR3 reads TGTGCCAGCAGCCAAGGGACACAGGGGGTAAACATTCAGTACTTC.

The chain employs TRBV2 and TRBJ1-2; D unresolved. This CDR3 has 14 amino acids. Looked up from germline, CDR1 is SNHLY and CDR2 is FYNNEI. V gave up 4 bases and J gave up 6 bases, with 15 bases separating them. The CDR3 region has the DNA TGTGCCAGCAGTGGGCGGACTCTGTTTGATGGCTACACCTTC. This encodes CASSGRTLFDGYTF.